The 23 T cell receptor beta chains below were found in one sample sequenced in a study of neoadjuvant anti-PD-1 for oral cavity cancer. Repertoires were generated with immunoSEQ multiplex PCR, while TCRdb's copy carries only in-frame clones and drops some. The profile shows under 15,000 clones, 65% of them singletons. The material sequenced was PBMCs, taken before nivolumab (anti-PD-1) treatment. Receptors originate from a person between 40 and 85 years old with oral cavity squamous cell carcinoma.

The chain carries TRBV4-1 and TRBJ2-1, with 8 bases aligning to TRBD1. CDR3 length: 15 amino acids. Per germline, CDR1 MGHRA and CDR2 YSYEKL. Trimming took 1 base from V and 5 from J; bases not matched to a gene: 4. The CDR3 coding sequence is TGCGCCAGCAGCCAAGCGGGACAGGAGAACAATGAGCAGTTCTTC. Its protein is CASSQAGQENNEQFF.

The chain combines TRBV6-5 with TRBJ1-1; TRBD1 is a possible D gene (5 bases). V lost 0 bases and J lost 11, with 13 bases in between. The germline CDR1 and CDR2 sequences are MNHEY and SVGAGI. The CDR3 has 13 amino acids. The CDR3 DNA follows: TGTGCCAGCAGTTACTCGGGACGGGAGGCGGCTTTCTTT. Translating it yields CASSYSGREAAFF.

This clone has just a few counts. The rearrangement links TRBV14 to TRBJ2-7; no firm D call. Germline CDR1 is SGHDN and CDR2 is FVKESK. The CDR3 totals 13 residues. The V and J ends lost 4 bases and 7 bases respectively, with 14 bases between them. The CDR3 DNA reads TGTGCCAGCAGCCCCTCGCTCACTGGGGAGCAGTACTTC. The encoded protein is CASSPSLTGEQYF.

The rearrangement links TRBV28 to TRBJ2-2; D may be TRBD2 (6 bases). The CDR3 sequence is 14 residues long. Germline V gives CDR1 MDHEN, CDR2 SYDVKM. The ends were cut back, 5 bases at V and 2 bases at J, with 9 bases in the middle. DNA of the CDR3: TGTGCCAGCAGTCGGGGGATTAACACCGGGGAGCTGTTTTTT. Translation: CASSRGINTGELFF. Based on the CDR3 plus reference TRBV28 and TRBJ2-2, the full variable domain is DVKVTQSSRYLVKRTGEKVFLECVQDMDHENMFWYRQDPGLGLRLIYFSYDVKMKEKGDIPEGYSVSREKKERFSLILESASTNQTSMYLCASSRGINTGELFFGEGSRLTVL.

This rearrangement joins TRBV27 to TRBJ1-1, with TRBD1 as a possible D gene (6 bases). Germline assignment: CDR1 MNHEY and CDR2 SMNVEV (reference sequence). This CDR3 contains 13 residues. Trimming removed 6 bases at V and 2 bases at J, with 10 bases between. CDR3 nucleotides: TGTGCCAGCAGCGGACAGATCAACACTGAAGCTTTCTTT. Translation: CASSGQINTEAFF.

V usage is TRBV6-1 and J usage is TRBJ2-7, with a weak D call TRBD2 (5 bases). Germline values: CDR1 MNHNS, CDR2 SASEGT. The CDR3 is 14 amino acids. Between the trimmed V and J ends, which lost 1 base and 6 bases, there was a span of 13 bases. The CDR3 region is CASSEGEEAAEQYF. CDR3 coding DNA: TGTGCCAGCAGTGAAGGTGAGGAGGCAGCCGAGCAGTACTTC.

This clone occurred a few times. The chain employs TRBV5-6 and TRBJ1-2, with D perhaps matching TRBD1 (6 bases). V was shortened by 4 bases and J by 4 bases, with 20 bases between the two germline ends. This CDR3 region has 16 residues. Germline CDR1 and CDR2: SGHDT and YYEEEE. Here the CDR3 reads CASSGGPGLVLYGYTF. CDR3 bases: TGTGCCAGCAGCGGGGGGCCAGGCCTTGTCCTCTATGGCTACACCTTC.

This clone was found once. The DNA for the CDR3 is TGTGCCAGCAGCCAGAGACTAGCGGGAGGCACTGAGCAGTTCTTC. Protein product: CASSQRLAGGTEQFF. The chain uses TRBV14 and TRBJ2-1; 13 positions agree with TRBD2. The CDR3 runs 15 residues. Trimming at V came to 3 bases and at J to 9 bases, leaving 5 bases not matched to a gene. From germline, CDR1 is SGHDN and CDR2 FVKESK.

The J gene is TRBJ1-1, the V gene TRBV5-5; no clear D gene. The CDR3 covers 14 residues. Germline values: CDR1 SGHKS, CDR2 YYEKEE (reference sequence). V was pared by 6 bases and J by 4 bases, with 16 bases between. CDR3 protein: CASTPGYAGTEAFF. In nucleotides, the CDR3 is TGTGCCAGCACCCCCGGCTACGCTGGCACTGAAGCTTTCTTT.

This sequence joins TRBV27 and TRBJ2-1, with D hard to call. Germline V CDR1 and CDR2: MNHEY, SMNVEV (reference sequence). There are 14 residues in the CDR3. Trimming shortened V by 3 bases and J by 0 bases, and 6 bases separated the two germline ends. The CDR3 reads CASSLTTSYNEQFF. The CDR3, as DNA: TGTGCCAGCAGTTTGACAACCTCCTACAATGAGCAGTTCTTC.

The chain uses TRBV7-9 and TRBJ1-1; D unclear. V was trimmed by 5 bases and J by 6 bases, leaving 16 bases between them. The germline CDR1 and CDR2 sequences are SEHNR and FQNEAQ (reference sequence). The CDR3 sequence is 14 residues long. The CDR3: CASSPEREGSEAFF. The CDR3 nucleotides are TGTGCCAGCAGCCCAGAAAGGGAGGGATCTGAAGCTTTCTTT.

The chain links TRBV7-6 to TRBJ1-6, with 12 nucleotides matching TRBD1. The CDR3 length is 15 residues. V shed 1 base and J 10 bases; nucleotides not matched to a gene: 2. CDR1 is SGHVS, CDR2 FNYEAQ, per germline. CDR3 in DNA: TGTGCCAGCAGCTTAGAGGGACAGGGGGCGTCACCCCTCCACTTT. Its translation is CASSLEGQGASPLHF.

This clone was recorded a few times. This rearrangement joins TRBV27 to TRBJ1-2; D is uncertain. Between the trimmed V and J ends, which lost 2 bases and 2 bases, there was a span of 9 bases. Germline CDR1 MNHEY, CDR2 SMNVEV (reference sequence). CDR3 size: 14 residues. The CDR3 here is CASSLKLSNYGYTF. The CDR3 DNA sequence: TGTGCCAGCAGTTTAAAACTCTCGAACTATGGCTACACCTTC.

This clone came up a few times. The chain uses TRBV25-1 and TRBJ1-2, with TRBD1 as a possible D gene (5 bases). This CDR3 spans 14 amino acids. V lost 4 bases, J lost 4 bases, and 13 bases lay in between. Germline assignment: CDR1 MGHDK and CDR2 SYGVNS. The DNA for the CDR3 is TGTGCCAGCAGTGGCTACGACAGAGTCTATGGCTACACCTTC. It yields the protein CASSGYDRVYGYTF.

The chain employs TRBV5-1 and TRBJ2-1, with 9 bases that match TRBD1. The CDR3 has 16 residues. The V gene end was trimmed by 4 bases and the J gene end by 8 bases; junction bases not matched to a gene: 13. Germline V gene lookup returns CDR1 SGHRS and CDR2 YFSETQ. CDR3 DNA sequence: TGCGCCAGCAGCCAACCTAACAGGGGGCAGGGCGATGAGCAGTTCTTC. Translation: CASSQPNRGQGDEQFF.

This clone was seen more than once but under ten times. The chain combines TRBV7-3 with TRBJ2-7; D is perhaps TRBD2 (5 bases). Trimming took 4 bases from V and 3 from J, leaving 16 bases between them. The germline CDR1 and CDR2 sequences are SGHTA and FQGTGA. The CDR3 loop spans 15 amino acids. The CDR3 reads CASSSGSGPNYEQYF. CDR3 DNA sequence: TGTGCCAGCAGCTCGGGGTCCGGGCCAAACTACGAGCAGTACTTC.

Sample share makes this clone medium-sized. The chain carries TRBV11-3 and TRBJ1-6; D perhaps matches TRBD1 (6 bases). V gave up 9 bases and J gave up 8 bases, with 14 bases separating them. The CDR3 loop spans 13 amino acids. Germline V gene sequence: CDR1 SGHNT, CDR2 YENEEA. CDR3 sequence (DNA): TGTGCCAGTTCTGCAGGGGCAGATTCACCCCTCCACTTT. Translated: CASSAGADSPLHF.

This clone has a handful of counts. The chain has TRBV5-4 and TRBJ2-7; 9 bases match TRBD2. The CDR3 is 15 residues long. V lost 4 bases to trimming and J lost 2 bases; unmatched junction nucleotides: 7. Germline values: CDR1 SGHNT, CDR2 YYREEE (reference sequence). Here the CDR3 DNA reads TGTGCCAGCAGCGGACTGACTAGCGGAGCCTACGAGCAGTACTTC. Translation: CASSGLTSGAYEQYF.

The chain couples TRBV19 to TRBJ1-6; 9 nucleotides line up with TRBD1. The CDR3 loop spans 15 amino acids. V gave up 5 bases and J gave up 5 bases; unmatched junction bases: 4. The germline V gene encodes CDR1 LNHDA and CDR2 SQIVND (reference sequence). CDR3 residues: CASSRTGDHNSPLHF. The CDR3 region has the DNA TGTGCCAGTAGTCGGACAGGGGACCATAATTCACCCCTCCACTTT.

This clone has more than one count but fewer than ten. The chain combines TRBV7-3 with TRBJ1-1; D might be TRBD1 (6 bases). V lost 5 bases and J 3 bases, leaving 10 bases between the germline ends. The CDR3 loop spans 13 amino acids. Germline V gene lookup returns CDR1 SGHTA and CDR2 FQGTGA. CDR3 coding DNA: TGTGCCAGCAGCCCCGGGACATACACTGAAGCTTTCTTT. Translating gives CASSPGTYTEAFF.

DNA for the CDR3: TGCGCCAGCAGCCCCGGTCCCGGGACAGGGGGCTCCATTCAGTACTTC. Translated: CASSPGPGTGGSIQYF. The chain couples TRBV5-1 to TRBJ2-4; TRBD1 matches at 12 bases. Germline V lookup: CDR1 SGHRS, CDR2 YFSETQ. This CDR3 spans 16 amino acids. Trimming cost V 4 bases and J 9 bases; bases outside gene matches: 11. The whole variable domain, filled in from reference TRBV5-1 and TRBJ2-4, reads KAGVTQTPRYLIKTRGQQVTLSCSPISGHRSVSWYQQTPGQGLQFLFEYFSETQRNKGNFPGRFSGRQFSNSRSEMNVSTLELGDSALYLCASSPGPGTGGSIQYFGAGTRLSVL.

The chain combines TRBV20-1 with TRBJ1-1; D gene uncertain. Deletions cut 6 bases from V and 10 bases from J, with 15 bases between. The germline gives CDR1 DFQATT, CDR2 SNEGSKA (reference sequence). The CDR3 is 11 amino acids. The CDR3 DNA reads TGCAGTGCCATAATGGGGAGCCGAGCTTTCTTT. Its protein product is CSAIMGSRAFF.

The rearrangement joins TRBV13 to TRBJ2-2, with TRBD1 matching 10 bases. Germline V lookup: CDR1 PRHDT, CDR2 FYEKMQ (reference sequence). This CDR3 has 16 amino acids. The trim removed 5 bases at V and 6 bases at J, leaving 9 bases unmatched. In nucleotides, the CDR3 is TGTGCCAGCAGCAGGGACAGGGGTAGAATCTCCGGGGAGCTGTTTTTT. Residues: CASSRDRGRISGELFF.